This TCR beta chain is drawn from a study of blood T cell repertoires in COVID-19. Overall study context: Samples came from the United States, Italy and Spain, spanning acute and convalescent COVID-19. In each case, the material was cDNA or gDNA derived from T cells, B-cell-depleted T cells, or PBMCs.

V gave up 4 bases and J gave up 1 base, with 8 bases separating them. CDR3 length: 14 residues. Per germline, CDR1 SGHAT and CDR2 FQNNGV. Libraries were prepared by immunoSEQ multiplex PCR; TCRdb keeps only in-frame clonotypes and omits some of them. Counted here are about 200,000 clones, roughly 86% occurring once; the ten biggest clones make up about 8%. This clone is a singleton in its sample. The source of this sequence is a woman aged 45-60 years with active or convalescent COVID-19. The specimen sequenced was peripheral blood. The chain uses TRBV11-2 and TRBJ1-5, with a tentative D call TRBD1 (6 bases). As DNA, the CDR3 is TGTGCCAGCAGCTCAGGACAGAGCAATCAGCCCCAGCATTTT. Protein: CASSSGQSNQPQHF.